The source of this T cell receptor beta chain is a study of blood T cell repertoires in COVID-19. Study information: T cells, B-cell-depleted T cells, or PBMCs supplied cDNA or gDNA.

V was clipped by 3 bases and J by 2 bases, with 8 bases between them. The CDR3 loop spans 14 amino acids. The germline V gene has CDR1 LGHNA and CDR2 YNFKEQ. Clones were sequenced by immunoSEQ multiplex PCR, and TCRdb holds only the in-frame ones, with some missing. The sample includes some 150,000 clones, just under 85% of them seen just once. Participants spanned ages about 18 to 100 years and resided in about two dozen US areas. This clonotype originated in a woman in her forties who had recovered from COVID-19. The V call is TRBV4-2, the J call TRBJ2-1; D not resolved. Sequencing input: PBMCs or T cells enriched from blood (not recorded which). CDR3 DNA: TGTGCCAGCAGCCAGGAGACTCCCTACAATGAGCAGTTCTTC. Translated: CASSQETPYNEQFF.